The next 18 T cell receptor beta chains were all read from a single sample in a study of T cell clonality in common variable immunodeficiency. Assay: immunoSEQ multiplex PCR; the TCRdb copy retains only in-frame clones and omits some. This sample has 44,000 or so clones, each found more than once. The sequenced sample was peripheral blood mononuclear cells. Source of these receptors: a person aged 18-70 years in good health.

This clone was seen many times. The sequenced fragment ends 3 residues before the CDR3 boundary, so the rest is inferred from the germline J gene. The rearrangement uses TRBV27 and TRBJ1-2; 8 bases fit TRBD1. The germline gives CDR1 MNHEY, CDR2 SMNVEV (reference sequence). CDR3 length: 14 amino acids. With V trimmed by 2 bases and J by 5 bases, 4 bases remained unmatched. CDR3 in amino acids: CASSLKDRAYGYTF. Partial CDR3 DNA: TGTGCCAGCAGTTTAAAGGACAGGGCATATGGC.

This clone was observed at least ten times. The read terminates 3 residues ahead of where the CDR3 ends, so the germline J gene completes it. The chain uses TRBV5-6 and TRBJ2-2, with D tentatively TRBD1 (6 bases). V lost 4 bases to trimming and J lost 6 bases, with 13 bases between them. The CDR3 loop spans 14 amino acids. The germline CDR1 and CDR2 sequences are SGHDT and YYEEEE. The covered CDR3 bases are TGTGCCAGCAGCAATAGGGGGTTCGCCGGGGAG. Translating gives CASSNRGFAGE. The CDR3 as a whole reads CASSNRGFAGELFF.

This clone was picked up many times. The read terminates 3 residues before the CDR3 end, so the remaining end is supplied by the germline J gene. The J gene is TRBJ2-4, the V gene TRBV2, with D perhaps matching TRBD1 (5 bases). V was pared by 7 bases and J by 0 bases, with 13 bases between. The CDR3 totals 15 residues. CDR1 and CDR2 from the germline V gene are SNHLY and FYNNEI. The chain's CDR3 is CASTLGQGAKNIQYF. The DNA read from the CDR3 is TGTGCCAGCACCCTAGGGCAGGGAGCCAAAAACATT.

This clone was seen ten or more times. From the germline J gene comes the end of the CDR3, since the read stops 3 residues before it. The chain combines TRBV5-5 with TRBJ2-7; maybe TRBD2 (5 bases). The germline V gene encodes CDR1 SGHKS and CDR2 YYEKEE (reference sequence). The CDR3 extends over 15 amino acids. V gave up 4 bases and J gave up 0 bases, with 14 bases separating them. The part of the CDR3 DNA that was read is TGTGCCAGCAGCGCAACTCCGGGGAGCTCCTACGAG. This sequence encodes CASSATPGSSYE. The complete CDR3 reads CASSATPGSSYEQYF.

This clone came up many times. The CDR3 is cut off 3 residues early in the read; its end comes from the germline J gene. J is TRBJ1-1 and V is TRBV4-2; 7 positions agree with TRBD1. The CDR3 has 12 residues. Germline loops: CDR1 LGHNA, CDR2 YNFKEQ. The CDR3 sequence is CASSQEDREAFF. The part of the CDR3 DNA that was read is TGTGCCAGCAGCCAAGAGGACAGGGAA.

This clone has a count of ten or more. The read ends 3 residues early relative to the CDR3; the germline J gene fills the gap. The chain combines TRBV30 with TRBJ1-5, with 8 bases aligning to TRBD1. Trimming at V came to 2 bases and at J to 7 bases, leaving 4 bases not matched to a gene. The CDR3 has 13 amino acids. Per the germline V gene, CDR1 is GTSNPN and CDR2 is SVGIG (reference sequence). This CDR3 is CAWSTGGGQPQHF. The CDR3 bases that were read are TGTGCCTGGAGTACAGGGGGAGGACAGCCC.

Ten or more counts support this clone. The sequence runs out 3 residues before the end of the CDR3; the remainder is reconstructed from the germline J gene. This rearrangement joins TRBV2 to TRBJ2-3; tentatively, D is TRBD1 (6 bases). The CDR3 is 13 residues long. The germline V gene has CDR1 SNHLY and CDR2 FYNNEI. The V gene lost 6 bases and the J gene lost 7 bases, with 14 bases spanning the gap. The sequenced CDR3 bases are TGTGCCAGCAGGGGGACATCCATGAATACG. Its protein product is CASRGTSMNT. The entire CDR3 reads CASRGTSMNTQYF.

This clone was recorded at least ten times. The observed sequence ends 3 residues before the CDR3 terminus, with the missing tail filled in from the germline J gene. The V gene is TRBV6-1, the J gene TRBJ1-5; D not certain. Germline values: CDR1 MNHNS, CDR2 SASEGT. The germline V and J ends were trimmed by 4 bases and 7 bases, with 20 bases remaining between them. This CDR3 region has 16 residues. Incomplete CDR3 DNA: TGTGCCAGCAGTGTAGGAGGGTTCGGCCCGAGGCAGCCC. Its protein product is CASSVGGFGPRQP. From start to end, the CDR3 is CASSVGGFGPRQPQHF.

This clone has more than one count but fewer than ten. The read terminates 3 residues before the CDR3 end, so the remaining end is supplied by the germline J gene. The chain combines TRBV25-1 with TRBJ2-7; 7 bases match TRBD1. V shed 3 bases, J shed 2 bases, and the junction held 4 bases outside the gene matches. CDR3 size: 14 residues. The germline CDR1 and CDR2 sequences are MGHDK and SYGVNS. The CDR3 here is CASSDPRGTYEQYF. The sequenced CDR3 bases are TGTGCCAGCAGTGACCCCAGGGGGACCTACGAG.

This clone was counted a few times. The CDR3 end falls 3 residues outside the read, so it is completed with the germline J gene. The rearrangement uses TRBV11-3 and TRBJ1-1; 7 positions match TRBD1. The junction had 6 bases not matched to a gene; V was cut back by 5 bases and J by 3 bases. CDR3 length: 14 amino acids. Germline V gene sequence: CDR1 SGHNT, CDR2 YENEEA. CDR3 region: CASSVTGADTEAFF. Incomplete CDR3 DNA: TGTGCCAGCAGCGTTACAGGGGCGGACACTGAA. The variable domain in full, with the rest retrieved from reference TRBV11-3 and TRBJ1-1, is EAGVVQSPRYKIIEKKQPVAFWCNPISGHNTLYWYLQNLGQGPELLIRYENEEAVDDSQLPKDRFSAERLKGVDSTLKIQPAELGDSAVYLCASSVTGADTEAFFGQGTRLTVV.

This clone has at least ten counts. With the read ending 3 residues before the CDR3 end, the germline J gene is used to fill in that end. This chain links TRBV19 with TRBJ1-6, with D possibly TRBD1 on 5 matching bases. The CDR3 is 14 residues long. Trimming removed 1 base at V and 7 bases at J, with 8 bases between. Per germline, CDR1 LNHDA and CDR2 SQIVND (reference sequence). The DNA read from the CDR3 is TGTGCCAGTAGTATAGGGACACAGAATTCACCC. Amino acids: CASSIGTQNSP. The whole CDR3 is CASSIGTQNSPLHF. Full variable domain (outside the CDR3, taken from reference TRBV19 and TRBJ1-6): DGGITQSPKYLFRKEGQNVTLSCEQNLNHDAMYWYRQDPGQGLRLIYYSQIVNDFQKGDIAEGYSVSREKKESFPLTVTSAQKNPTAFYLCASSIGTQNSPLHFGNGTRLTVT.

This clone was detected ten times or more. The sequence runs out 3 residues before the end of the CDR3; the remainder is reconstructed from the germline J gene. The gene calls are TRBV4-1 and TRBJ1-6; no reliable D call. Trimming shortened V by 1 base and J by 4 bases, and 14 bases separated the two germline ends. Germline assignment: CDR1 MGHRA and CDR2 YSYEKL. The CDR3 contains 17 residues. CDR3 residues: CASSQAWSVQYNSPLHF. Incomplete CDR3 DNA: TGCGCCAGCAGCCAAGCATGGTCTGTTCAGTATAATTCACCC.

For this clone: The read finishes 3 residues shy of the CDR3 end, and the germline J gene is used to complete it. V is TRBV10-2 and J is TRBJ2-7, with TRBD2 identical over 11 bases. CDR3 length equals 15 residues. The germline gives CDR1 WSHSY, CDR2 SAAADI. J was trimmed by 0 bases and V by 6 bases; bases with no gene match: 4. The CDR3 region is CASSMGLAVSYEQYF. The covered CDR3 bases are TGCGCCAGCAGCATGGGACTAGCGGTCTCCTACGAG.

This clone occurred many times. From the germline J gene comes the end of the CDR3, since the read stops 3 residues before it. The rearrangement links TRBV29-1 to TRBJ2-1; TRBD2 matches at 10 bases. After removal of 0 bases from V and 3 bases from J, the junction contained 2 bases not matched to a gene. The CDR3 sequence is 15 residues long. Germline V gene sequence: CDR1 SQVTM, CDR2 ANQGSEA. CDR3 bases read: TGCAGCGTTGAAGAACTAGCGGGATACTACAATGAG. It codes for CSVEELAGYYNE. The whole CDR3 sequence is CSVEELAGYYNEQFF.

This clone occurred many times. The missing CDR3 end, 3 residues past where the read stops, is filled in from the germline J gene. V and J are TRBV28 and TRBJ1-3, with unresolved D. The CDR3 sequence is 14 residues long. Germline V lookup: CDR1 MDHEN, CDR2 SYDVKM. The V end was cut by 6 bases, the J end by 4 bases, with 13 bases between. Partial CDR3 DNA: TGTGCCAGCAGCTCAGGACTCGGCGGAAACACC. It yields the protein CASSSGLGGNT. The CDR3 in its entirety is CASSSGLGGNTIYF.

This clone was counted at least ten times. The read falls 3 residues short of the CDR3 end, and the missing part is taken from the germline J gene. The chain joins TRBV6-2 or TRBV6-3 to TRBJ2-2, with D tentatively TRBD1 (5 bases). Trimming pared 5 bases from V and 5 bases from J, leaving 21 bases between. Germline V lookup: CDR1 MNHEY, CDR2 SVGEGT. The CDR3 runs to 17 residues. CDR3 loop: CASSPISRPGSTGELFF. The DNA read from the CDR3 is TGTGCCAGCAGTCCCATCAGCCGGCCAGGGTCGACCGGGGAG.

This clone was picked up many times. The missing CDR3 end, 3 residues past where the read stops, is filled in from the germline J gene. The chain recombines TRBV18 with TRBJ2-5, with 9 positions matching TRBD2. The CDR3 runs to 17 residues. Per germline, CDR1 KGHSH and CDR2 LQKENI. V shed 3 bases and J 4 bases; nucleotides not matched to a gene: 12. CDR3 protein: CASSPSTLAGFGETQYF. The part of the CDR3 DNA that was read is TGTGCCAGCTCACCTTCGACGCTAGCGGGATTTGGAGAGACC.

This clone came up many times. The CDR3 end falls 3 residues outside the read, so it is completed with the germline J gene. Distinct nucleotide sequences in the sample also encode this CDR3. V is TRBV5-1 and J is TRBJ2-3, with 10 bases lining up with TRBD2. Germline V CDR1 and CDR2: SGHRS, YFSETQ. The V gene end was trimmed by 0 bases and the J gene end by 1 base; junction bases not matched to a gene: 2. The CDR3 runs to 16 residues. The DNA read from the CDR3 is TGCGCCAGCAGCTTGGCCGGGACTAGCGGCACAGATACG. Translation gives CASSLAGTSGTDT. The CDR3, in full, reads CASSLAGTSGTDTQYF.